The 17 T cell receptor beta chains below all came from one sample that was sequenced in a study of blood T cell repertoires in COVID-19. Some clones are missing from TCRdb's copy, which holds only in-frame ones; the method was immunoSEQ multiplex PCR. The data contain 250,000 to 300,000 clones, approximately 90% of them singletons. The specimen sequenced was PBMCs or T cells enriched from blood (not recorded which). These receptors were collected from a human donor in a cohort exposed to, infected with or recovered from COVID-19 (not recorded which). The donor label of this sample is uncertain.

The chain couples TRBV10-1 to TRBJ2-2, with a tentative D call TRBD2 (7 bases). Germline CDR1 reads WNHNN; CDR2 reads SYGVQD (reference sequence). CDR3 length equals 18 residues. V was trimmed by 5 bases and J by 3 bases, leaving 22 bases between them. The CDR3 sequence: CASSISTGLEVHTGELFF. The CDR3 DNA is TGCGCCAGCAGTATCTCGACAGGACTAGAGGTTCACACCGGGGAGCTGTTTTTT.

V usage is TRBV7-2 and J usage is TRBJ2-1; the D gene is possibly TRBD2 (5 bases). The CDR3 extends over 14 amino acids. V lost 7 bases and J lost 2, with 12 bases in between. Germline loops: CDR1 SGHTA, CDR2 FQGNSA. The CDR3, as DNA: TGTGCCAGCAACGGGTTGGAGGCCTACAATGAGCAGTTCTTC. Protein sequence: CASNGLEAYNEQFF.

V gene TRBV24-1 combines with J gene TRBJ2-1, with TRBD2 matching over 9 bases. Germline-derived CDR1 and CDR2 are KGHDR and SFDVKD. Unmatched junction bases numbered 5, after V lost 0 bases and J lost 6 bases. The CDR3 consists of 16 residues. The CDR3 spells CATSDLVAGVLNEQFF. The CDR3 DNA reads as TGTGCCACCAGTGATTTGGTAGCGGGGGTCCTCAATGAGCAGTTCTTC.

This chain's CDR3 is CASSPGQKSSYNSPLHF. As DNA, the CDR3 is TGTGCCAGCAGCCCGGGACAGAAGAGCTCCTATAATTCACCCCTCCACTTT. The chain links TRBV3-1 (or the pseudogene TRBV3-2) to TRBJ1-6, with TRBD1 matching over 7 bases. CDR3 length: 17 amino acids. CDR1 LGHDT and CDR2 YNNKEL come from the germline V gene (reference sequence). J lost 0 bases, V lost 4 bases, and 6 bases had no gene match.

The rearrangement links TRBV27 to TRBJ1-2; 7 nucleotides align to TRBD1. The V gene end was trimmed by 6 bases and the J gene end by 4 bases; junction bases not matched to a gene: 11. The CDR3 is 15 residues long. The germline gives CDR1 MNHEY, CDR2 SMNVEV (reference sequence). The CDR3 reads CASSPKGALGYGYTF. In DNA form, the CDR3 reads TGTGCCAGCAGCCCAAAGGGGGCCTTGGGCTATGGCTACACCTTC.

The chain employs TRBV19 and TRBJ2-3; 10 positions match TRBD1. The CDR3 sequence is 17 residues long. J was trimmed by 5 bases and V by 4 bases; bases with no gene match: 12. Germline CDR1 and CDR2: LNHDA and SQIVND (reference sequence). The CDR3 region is CASSTSWGDRGGDTQYF. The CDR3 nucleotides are TGTGCCAGTAGTACCTCGTGGGGGGACAGGGGCGGAGATACGCAGTATTTT.

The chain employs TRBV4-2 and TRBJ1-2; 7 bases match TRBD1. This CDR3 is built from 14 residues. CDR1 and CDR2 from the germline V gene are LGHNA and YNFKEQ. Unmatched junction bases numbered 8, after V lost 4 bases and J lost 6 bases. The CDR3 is CASSPLTGTDGYTF. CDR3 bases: TGTGCCAGCAGCCCCCTAACCGGGACAGATGGCTACACCTTC.

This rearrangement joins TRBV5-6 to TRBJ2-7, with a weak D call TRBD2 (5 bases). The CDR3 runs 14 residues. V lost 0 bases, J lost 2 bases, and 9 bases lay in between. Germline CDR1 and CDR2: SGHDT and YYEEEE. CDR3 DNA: TGTGCCAGCAGCTTGGAGGACGGGGCCTACGAGCAGTACTTC. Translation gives CASSLEDGAYEQYF.

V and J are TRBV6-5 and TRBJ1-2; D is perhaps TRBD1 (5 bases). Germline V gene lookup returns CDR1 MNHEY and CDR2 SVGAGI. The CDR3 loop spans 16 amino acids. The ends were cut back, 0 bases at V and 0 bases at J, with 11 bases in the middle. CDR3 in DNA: TGTGCCAGCAGTTACTCGCGGACACCCACTAACTATGGCTACACCTTC. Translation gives CASSYSRTPTNYGYTF.

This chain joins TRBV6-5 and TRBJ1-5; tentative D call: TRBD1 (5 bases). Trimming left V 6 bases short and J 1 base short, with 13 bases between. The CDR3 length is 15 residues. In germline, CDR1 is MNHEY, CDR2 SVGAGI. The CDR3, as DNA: TGTGCCAGCAGAGCCATGACAGTGAGCAATCAGCCCCAGCATTTT. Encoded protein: CASRAMTVSNQPQHF.

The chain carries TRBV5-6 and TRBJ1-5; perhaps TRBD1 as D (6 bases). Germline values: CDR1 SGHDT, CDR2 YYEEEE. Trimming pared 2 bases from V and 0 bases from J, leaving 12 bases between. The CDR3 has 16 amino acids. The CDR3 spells CASSLQDRYSNQPQHF. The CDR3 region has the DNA TGTGCCAGCAGCTTACAGGACAGATATAGCAATCAGCCCCAGCATTTT.

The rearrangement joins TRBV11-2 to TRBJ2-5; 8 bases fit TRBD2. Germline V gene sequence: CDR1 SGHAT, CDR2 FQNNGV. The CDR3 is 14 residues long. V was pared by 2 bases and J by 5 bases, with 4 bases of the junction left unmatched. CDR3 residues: CASSLRGGPETQYF. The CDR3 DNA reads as TGTGCCAGCAGCTTACGGGGGGGCCCTGAGACCCAGTACTTC.

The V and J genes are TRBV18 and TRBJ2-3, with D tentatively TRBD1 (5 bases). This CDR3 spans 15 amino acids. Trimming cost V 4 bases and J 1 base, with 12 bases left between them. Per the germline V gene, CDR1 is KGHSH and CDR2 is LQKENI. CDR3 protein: CASSRTGERTDTQYF. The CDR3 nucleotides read TGTGCCAGCTCACGAACAGGCGAACGCACAGATACGCAGTATTTT.

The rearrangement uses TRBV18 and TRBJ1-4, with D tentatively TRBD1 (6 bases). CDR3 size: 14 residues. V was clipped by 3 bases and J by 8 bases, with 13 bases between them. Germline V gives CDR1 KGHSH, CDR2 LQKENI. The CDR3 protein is CASSPTGLREKLFF. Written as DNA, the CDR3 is TGTGCCAGCTCACCTACAGGGTTACGAGAAAAACTGTTTTTT.

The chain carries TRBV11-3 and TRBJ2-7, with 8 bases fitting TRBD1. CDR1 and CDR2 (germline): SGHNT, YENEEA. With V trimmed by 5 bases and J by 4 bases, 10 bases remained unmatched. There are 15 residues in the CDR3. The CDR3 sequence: CASSPGQGSLYEQYF. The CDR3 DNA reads TGTGCCAGCAGCCCCGGACAGGGATCTCTTTACGAGCAGTACTTC. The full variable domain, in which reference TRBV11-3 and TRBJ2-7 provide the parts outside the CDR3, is EAGVVQSPRYKIIEKKQPVAFWCNPISGHNTLYWYLQNLGQGPELLIRYENEEAVDDSQLPKDRFSAERLKGVDSTLKIQPAELGDSAVYLCASSPGQGSLYEQYFGPGTRLTVT.

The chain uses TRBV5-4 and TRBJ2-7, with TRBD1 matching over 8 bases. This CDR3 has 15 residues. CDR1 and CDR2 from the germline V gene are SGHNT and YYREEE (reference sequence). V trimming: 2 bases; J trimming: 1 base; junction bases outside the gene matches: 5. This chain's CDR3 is CASSFRGTGSYEQYF. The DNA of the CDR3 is TGTGCCAGCAGCTTCCGAGGGACAGGTTCCTACGAGCAGTACTTC.

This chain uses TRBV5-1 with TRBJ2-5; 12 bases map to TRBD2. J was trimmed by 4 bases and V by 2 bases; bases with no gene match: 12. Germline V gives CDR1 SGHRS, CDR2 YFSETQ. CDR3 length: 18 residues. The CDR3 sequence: CASSFGLAGGLFGETQYF. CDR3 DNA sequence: TGCGCCAGCAGCTTCGGGCTAGCGGGGGGGCTGTTTGGAGAGACCCAGTACTTC.